The 21 T cell receptor beta chains presented below share a single source sample, sequenced in a study of cytomegalovirus exposure and HLA in healthy donors. Both 60 Vbeta primers and 13 Jbeta primers went into the PCR. Produced via immunoSEQ multiplex PCR; TCRdb's table is partial and in-frame only. The sample comprises some 200,000 clones, 80% of which are singletons, and 6.3% rests with the top ten. Sequencing used PBMCs. The receptors shown here come from a man aged 35 to 55 in good health and CMV-seropositive.

V usage is TRBV27 and J usage is TRBJ2-5, with 7 bases aligning to TRBD1. CDR3 length: 13 amino acids. Germline V gene sequence: CDR1 MNHEY, CDR2 SMNVEV (reference sequence). Losses at the gene ends were 6 bases for V and 4 bases for J; bases not matched to a gene: 5. CDR3 coding DNA: TGTGCCAGCAGGGGGACAGCTCGAGAGACCCAGTACTTC. The encoded protein is CASRGTARETQYF.

A few counts support this clone. V usage is TRBV13 and J usage is TRBJ2-5, with D possibly being TRBD2 (6 bases). Trimming pared 1 base from V and 11 bases from J, leaving 23 bases between. This CDR3 comprises 16 residues. Germline CDR1 PRHDT, CDR2 FYEKMQ (reference sequence). CDR3 region: CASSLDLGSPSGEQYF. As DNA, the CDR3 is TGTGCCAGCAGCTTAGACTTGGGCAGCCCCTCGGGGGAGCAGTACTTC.

This clone was detected a few times. The chain uses TRBV2 and TRBJ1-5, with 7 bases aligning to TRBD1. The V segment lost 5 bases and the J segment 3 bases; nucleotides outside the gene matches: 13. The CDR3 has 17 amino acids. Germline CDR1 is SNHLY and CDR2 is FYNNEI. CDR3 loop: CASSPRVGGSLNQPQHF. In nucleotides, the CDR3 is TGTGCCAGCAGTCCAAGGGTAGGGGGCTCCCTCAATCAGCCCCAGCATTTT.

This clone has only one observation. V usage is TRBV6-5 and J usage is TRBJ1-1, with a tentative D call TRBD1 (6 bases). The germline V and J ends were trimmed by 6 bases and 5 bases, with 16 bases remaining between them. CDR3 length: 14 residues. Germline CDR1 is MNHEY and CDR2 is SVGAGI. The CDR3 region has the DNA TGTGCCAGCAGCTCTGCACAGGGTTATACTGAAGCTTTCTTT. The encoded protein is CASSSAQGYTEAFF.

This rearrangement joins TRBV5-1 to TRBJ1-2, with D unclear. The CDR3 sequence is 13 residues long. Germline CDR1 reads SGHRS; CDR2 reads YFSETQ. Deletions cut 0 bases from V and 6 bases from J, with 9 bases between. Here the CDR3 DNA reads TGCGCCAGCAGCTTGGTAGGCGGGAATGGCTACACCTTC. The encoded protein is CASSLVGGNGYTF.

This chain connects TRBV19 to TRBJ1-5, with TRBD1 identical over 10 bases. From germline, CDR1 is LNHDA and CDR2 SQIVND (reference sequence). Unmatched junction bases numbered 6, after V lost 6 bases and J lost 4 bases. CDR3 length: 15 residues. DNA for the CDR3: TGTGCCAGTAGGACACCGGGACAGGGGAATCAGCCCCAGCATTTT. It is translated as CASRTPGQGNQPQHF.

On this clone itself: Other DNA sequences of this sample code for an identical CDR3. This sequence joins TRBV5-1 and TRBJ2-3; 10 bases are a match to TRBD2. CDR1 is SGHRS, CDR2 YFSETQ, per germline. The CDR3 runs 16 residues. The V gene end was trimmed by 0 bases and the J gene end by 0 bases; junction bases not matched to a gene: 1. The CDR3 nucleotides are TGCGCCAGCAGCTTGGGACTAGCGGGTAGCACAGATACGCAGTATTTT. Translated, it gives CASSLGLAGSTDTQYF.

The J gene is TRBJ1-1, the V gene TRBV29-1, with a tentative D call TRBD1 (6 bases). The CDR3 has 14 amino acids. V lost 6 bases and J lost 5, with 19 bases in between. Germline loops: CDR1 SQVTM, CDR2 ANQGSEA. CDR3 residues: CSVGRVGARTEAFF. CDR3 nucleotide sequence: TGCAGCGTGGGTAGAGTGGGGGCGAGGACTGAAGCTTTCTTT.

The J gene is TRBJ2-7, the V gene TRBV11-1, with 7 nucleotides matching TRBD1. The CDR3 is 14 amino acids. V lost 2 bases and J lost 1; bases outside the gene matches: 2. Germline CDR1 is SGHAT and CDR2 is FQDESV (reference sequence). In DNA form, the CDR3 reads TGTGCCAGCAGCTTAAGACAGGGTTCCTACGAGCAGTACTTC. Protein product: CASSLRQGSYEQYF.

The V call is TRBV14, the J call TRBJ1-1, with D tentatively TRBD1 (6 bases). V lost 1 base and J lost 0, with 12 bases in between. The germline gives CDR1 SGHDN, CDR2 FVKESK. CDR3 length: 16 amino acids. CDR3 nucleotides: TGTGCCAGCAGCCAAGTAGGTCGGGACATGAACACTGAAGCTTTCTTT. This encodes CASSQVGRDMNTEAFF.

This chain links TRBV2 with TRBJ2-1; TRBD1 agrees at 9 bases. Germline-derived CDR1 and CDR2 are SNHLY and FYNNEI. V shed 6 bases, J shed 9 bases, and the junction held 6 bases outside the gene matches. This CDR3 region has 13 residues. In DNA, the CDR3 is TGTGCCAGCAGGGGGACAGGGTCGAGTGAGCAGTTCTTC. As protein: CASRGTGSSEQFF. Drawing the rest from reference TRBV2 and TRBJ2-1, the complete variable domain is EPEVTQTPSHQVTQMGQEVILRCVPISNHLYFYWYRQILGQKVEFLVSFYNNEISEKSEIFDDQFSVERPDGSNFTLKIRSTKLEDSAMYFCASRGTGSSEQFFGPGTRLTVL.

The chain couples TRBV19 to TRBJ1-1; tentative D call: TRBD1 (6 bases). The V gene lost 4 bases and the J gene lost 5 bases, with 11 bases spanning the gap. The germline V gene has CDR1 LNHDA and CDR2 SQIVND (reference sequence). The CDR3 has 13 residues. The CDR3 region is CASSRRQGTEAFF. For the CDR3, the DNA is TGTGCCAGTAGTAGGAGGCAGGGGACTGAAGCTTTCTTT. Looking up the rest from reference TRBV19 and TRBJ1-1 gives the full variable domain: DGGITQSPKYLFRKEGQNVTLSCEQNLNHDAMYWYRQDPGQGLRLIYYSQIVNDFQKGDIAEGYSVSREKKESFPLTVTSAQKNPTAFYLCASSRRQGTEAFFGQGTRLTVV.

V is TRBV6-5 and J is TRBJ1-2; a weak D match, TRBD1 (5 bases). CDR3 length equals 15 residues. CDR1 is MNHEY and CDR2 is SVGAGI in the germline V gene. The V and J ends lost 2 bases and 7 bases respectively, with 17 bases between them. In DNA, the CDR3 is TGTGCCAGCAGTTACAGGGGCAGGGAAGTAGGTGGCTACACCTTC. It encodes CASSYRGREVGGYTF.

V is TRBV18 and J is TRBJ2-2; D remains unclear. The CDR3 is made up of 15 amino acids. Trimming cost V 1 base and J 6 bases, with 12 bases left between them. Germline V gene lookup returns CDR1 KGHSH and CDR2 LQKENI. CDR3 in DNA: TGTGCCAGCTCACCACGAACAAAGGCGGCCGGGGAGCTGTTTTTT. This translates into CASSPRTKAAGELFF. The entire variable domain, with the rest obtained from reference TRBV18 and TRBJ2-2, is as follows: NAGVMQNPRHLVRRRGQEARLRCSPMKGHSHVYWYRQLPEEGLKFMVYLQKENIIDESGMPKERFSAEFPKEGPSILRIQQVVRGDSAAYFCASSPRTKAAGELFFGEGSRLTVL.

This chain connects TRBV6-4 to TRBJ2-5; the D gene is possibly TRBD2 (6 bases). Germline-derived CDR1 and CDR2 are MRHNA and SNTAGT. This CDR3 comprises 19 residues. V dropped 2 bases and J dropped 1 base, with 23 bases sitting between them. CDR3 DNA: TGTGCCAGCAGTGACCCGAAACGATCTTGGGGCGGGGTCCAAGAGACCCAGTACTTC. This translates into CASSDPKRSWGGVQETQYF.

This chain joins TRBV10-3 and TRBJ1-5; 7 positions match TRBD1. CDR3 length: 13 residues. Germline V gene sequence: CDR1 ENHRY, CDR2 SYGVKD. V dropped 5 bases and J dropped 5; count of bases not matched to a gene: 3. CDR3 sequence: CAISQDRDQPQHF. DNA of the CDR3: TGTGCCATCAGTCAAGACAGGGATCAGCCCCAGCATTTT.

This chain connects TRBV2 to TRBJ2-5, with D possibly TRBD1 on 5 matching bases. The CDR3 runs 15 residues. The germline gives CDR1 SNHLY, CDR2 FYNNEI. Trimming cost V 8 bases and J 4 bases, with 20 bases left between them. In DNA, the CDR3 is TGTGCCAGCCGCGAACAGGTTATCCCTGGAGAGACCCAGTACTTC. As protein: CASREQVIPGETQYF. Supplemented by reference TRBV2 and TRBJ2-5, the full variable domain reads EPEVTQTPSHQVTQMGQEVILRCVPISNHLYFYWYRQILGQKVEFLVSFYNNEISEKSEIFDDQFSVERPDGSNFTLKIRSTKLEDSAMYFCASREQVIPGETQYFGPGTRLLVL.

The V and J genes are TRBV5-1 and TRBJ1-1, with no clear D. The length of the CDR3 is 13 residues. From germline, CDR1 is SGHRS and CDR2 YFSETQ. Trimming removed 1 base from V and 1 base from J, with 5 bases in between. The CDR3 sequence: CASSLSQNTEAFF. As DNA, the CDR3 is TGCGCCAGCAGCTTGTCCCAGAACACTGAAGCTTTCTTT.

This clone was seen only a few times. The same CDR3 is also encoded by other DNA sequences in this sample. The chain is built from TRBV10-1 and TRBJ1-1, with a tentative D call TRBD1 (5 bases). The CDR3 loop spans 13 amino acids. Per the germline V gene, CDR1 is WNHNN and CDR2 is SYGVQD (reference sequence). V lost 9 bases, J lost 0 bases, and 11 bases lay in between. The CDR3 DNA reads as TGCGCCAGGAGGACAAATATGAACACTGAAGCTTTCTTT. Translating it yields CARRTNMNTEAFF.

The rearrangement joins TRBV25-1 to TRBJ1-1, with a weak D call TRBD1 (5 bases). Trimming took 1 base from V and 4 from J, leaving 13 bases between them. Germline V gene sequence: CDR1 MGHDK, CDR2 SYGVNS. CDR3 length: 15 residues. The CDR3 nucleotides are TGTGCCAGCAGTGAATCGGCTCAGGGAGGCACTGAAGCTTTCTTT. Translation gives CASSESAQGGTEAFF.

This clone showed up just once. The V and J genes are TRBV7-9 and TRBJ1-5; TRBD1 aligns across 11 bases. Germline V gene lookup returns CDR1 SEHNR and CDR2 FQNEAQ (reference sequence). The CDR3 has 14 residues. V dropped 5 bases and J dropped 7; count of bases not matched to a gene: 4. The CDR3: CASSPRTGGQPQHF. DNA for the CDR3: TGTGCCAGCAGCCCGAGGACAGGGGGCCAGCCCCAGCATTTT.